One and the same sample provided the 23 T cell receptor beta chains below, sequenced in a study of cytomegalovirus exposure and HLA in healthy donors. Amplification used 60 Vbeta primers and 13 Jbeta primers. TCRdb's table, derived via immunoSEQ multiplex PCR, lists solely in-frame clones and lacks some. The sample holds approximately 180,000 clones, nearly 80% seen once. The sequenced sample consisted of PBMCs. These receptor sequences come from a man in his forties or fifties in good health and CMV-seropositive.

The V and J genes are TRBV15 and TRBJ2-5, with a tentative D call TRBD1 (6 bases). The J call may be mistaken, given a closer DNA end match to TRBJ2-7. CDR3 length: 15 amino acids. CDR1 and CDR2 (germline): LNHNV, YYDKDF (reference sequence). The CDR3 region is CATSRDPGAGYEQYF. Written as DNA, the CDR3 is TGTGCCACCAGCAGAGATCCAGGGGCCGGCTACGAGCAGTACTTC.

The rearrangement joins TRBV28 to TRBJ2-7; 11 bases line up with TRBD2. Germline CDR1 and CDR2: MDHEN and SYDVKM. The CDR3 contains 18 residues. The V segment lost 5 bases and the J segment 7 bases; nucleotides outside the gene matches: 19. CDR3 loop: CASSQSLLAGVSLDEQYF. CDR3 bases: TGTGCCAGCAGTCAATCCTTACTAGCGGGAGTCTCCCTGGATGAGCAGTACTTC.

V and J are TRBV5-1 and TRBJ1-1, with a tentative D call TRBD1 (5 bases). Germline V CDR1 and CDR2: SGHRS, YFSETQ. Between the trimmed V and J ends, which lost 3 bases and 0 bases, there was a span of 9 bases. The CDR3 length is 14 residues. The CDR3 sequence: CASSSTTVNTEAFF. For the CDR3, the DNA is TGCGCCAGCAGCTCGACGACAGTGAACACTGAAGCTTTCTTT.

The rearrangement links TRBV6-6 to TRBJ1-4; 9 bases line up with TRBD1. This CDR3 is built from 15 residues. V dropped 2 bases and J dropped 8; count of bases not matched to a gene: 6. The V gene's germline CDR1 is MNHNY and CDR2 SVGAGI (reference sequence). The CDR3: CASSYLRDRVEKLFF. In DNA, the CDR3 is TGTGCCAGCAGTTACCTCCGGGACAGGGTAGAAAAACTGTTTTTT.

In its sample, this clone was seen once. The genes are TRBV5-8 and TRBJ2-7, with D tentatively TRBD1 (6 bases). V was shortened by 6 bases and J by 2 bases, with 18 bases between the two germline ends. The CDR3 has 15 amino acids. The germline gives CDR1 SGHTS, CDR2 YDEGEE. This CDR3 reads CASTLKRGSTYEQYF. The CDR3 region has the DNA TGTGCCAGCACCCTTAAGAGGGGGAGCACCTACGAGCAGTACTTC.

CDR3 protein: CASKPSGSFYEQYF. CDR3 coding DNA: TGTGCCAGTAAACCTAGCGGGAGTTTCTACGAGCAGTACTTC. The rearrangement uses TRBV19 and TRBJ2-7; TRBD2 agrees at 10 bases. Unmatched junction bases numbered 6, after V lost 7 bases and J lost 3 bases. The CDR3 spans 14 residues. Per the germline V gene, CDR1 is LNHDA and CDR2 is SQIVND (reference sequence).

V gene TRBV4-2 combines with J gene TRBJ2-6; 9 nucleotides line up with TRBD2. This CDR3 has 18 residues. V was pared by 2 bases and J by 0 bases, with 5 bases of the junction left unmatched. Per the germline V gene, CDR1 is LGHNA and CDR2 is YNFKEQ. CDR3 DNA: TGTGCCAGCAGCCAAAAGACTAGCGGATCCTCTGGGGCCAACGTCCTGACTTTC. Its translation is CASSQKTSGSSGANVLTF.

This rearrangement joins TRBV11-2 to TRBJ1-1, with no clear D. In germline, CDR1 is SGHAT, CDR2 FQNNGV. This CDR3 has 15 amino acids. Between the trimmed V and J ends, which lost 5 bases and 4 bases, there was a span of 17 bases. Written as DNA, the CDR3 is TGTGCCAGCAGCCCCCAGTTGGGCGATTCCACTGAAGCTTTCTTT. This gives the protein CASSPQLGDSTEAFF.

This rearrangement joins TRBV19 to TRBJ1-5, with 9 bases aligning to TRBD1. Unmatched junction bases numbered 5, after V lost 4 bases and J lost 1 base. CDR1 is LNHDA, CDR2 SQIVND, per germline (reference sequence). This CDR3 comprises 16 residues. The CDR3 protein is CASSTQGAYSNQPQHF. The CDR3 DNA is TGTGCCAGTAGTACACAGGGGGCGTACAGCAATCAGCCCCAGCATTTT.

The chain has TRBV5-1 and TRBJ1-1; D is unclear. Germline CDR1 and CDR2: SGHRS and YFSETQ. Trimming cost V 2 bases and J 7 bases, with 18 bases left between them. CDR3 length: 15 amino acids. CDR3 loop: CASSFSGLVGVEAFF. The DNA for the CDR3 is TGCGCCAGCAGCTTCAGCGGGTTGGTAGGAGTTGAAGCTTTCTTT.

The rearrangement joins TRBV5-4 to TRBJ2-1; 11 bases line up with TRBD2. Germline CDR1 SGHNT, CDR2 YYREEE (reference sequence). The V and J ends lost 3 bases and 12 bases, in that order; junction bases with no gene match: 8. The length of the CDR3 is 14 residues. DNA for the CDR3: TGTGCCAGCAGCTCGACTAGCGGGGAGGCGAGGCAGTTCTTC. The encoded protein is CASSSTSGEARQFF.

This clone was observed a handful of times. The chain employs TRBV5-1 and TRBJ2-1, with D possibly TRBD2 on 6 matching bases. The CDR3 has 16 residues. The V and J ends lost 4 bases and 1 base respectively, with 15 bases between them. Germline values: CDR1 SGHRS, CDR2 YFSETQ. This CDR3 reads CASSPEEGASYNEQFF. CDR3 in DNA: TGCGCCAGCAGCCCCGAGGAGGGAGCTTCCTACAATGAGCAGTTCTTC.

This clone was seen a handful of times. The rearrangement joins TRBV7-9 to TRBJ1-2; D remains unclear. Trimming took off 2 bases at V and 7 bases at J, with 14 bases between the two ends. This CDR3 has 14 residues. CDR1 is SEHNR and CDR2 is FQNEAQ in the germline V gene (reference sequence). CDR3 region: CASSLPTRSGGYTF. CDR3 in DNA: TGTGCCAGCAGCTTACCGACACGTTCAGGTGGCTACACCTTC. The entire variable domain, with the rest obtained from reference TRBV7-9 and TRBJ1-2, is as follows: DTGVSQNPRHKITKRGQNVTFRCDPISEHNRLYWYRQTLGQGPEFLTYFQNEAQLEKSRLLSDRFSAERPKGSFSTLEIQRTEQGDSAMYLCASSLPTRSGGYTFGSGTRLTVV.

The chain recombines TRBV4-1 with TRBJ2-7; D gene uncertain. Deletions cut 0 bases from V and 4 bases from J, with 13 bases between. This CDR3 is 15 amino acids long. The V gene's germline CDR1 is MGHRA and CDR2 YSYEKL. CDR3 loop: CASSQDNRRGYEQYF. CDR3 nucleotide sequence: TGCGCCAGCAGCCAAGATAATCGCAGAGGTTACGAGCAGTACTTC.

V usage is TRBV5-1 and J usage is TRBJ2-3; 8 nucleotides match TRBD1. Germline lookup yields CDR1 SGHRS and CDR2 YFSETQ. V gave up 3 bases and J gave up 2 bases; unmatched junction bases: 11. This CDR3 has 17 residues. CDR3 sequence: CASSSMTGVQFTDTQYF. In DNA form, the CDR3 reads TGCGCCAGCAGCTCTATGACAGGGGTGCAATTCACAGATACGCAGTATTTT. Drawing the rest from reference TRBV5-1 and TRBJ2-3, the complete variable domain is KAGVTQTPRYLIKTRGQQVTLSCSPISGHRSVSWYQQTPGQGLQFLFEYFSETQRNKGNFPGRFSGRQFSNSRSEMNVSTLELGDSALYLCASSSMTGVQFTDTQYFGPGTRLTVL.

This chain joins TRBV11-2 and TRBJ2-7, with D tentatively TRBD1 (5 bases). Germline V gene data show CDR1 as SGHAT and CDR2 as FQNNGV. V lost 7 bases and J lost 0, with 16 bases in between. The length of the CDR3 is 15 residues. The CDR3, as DNA: TGTGCCAGCACCCCCTCGACAGCGACCTCCTACGAGCAGTACTTC. Its translation: CASTPSTATSYEQYF.

This chain joins TRBV6-4 and TRBJ2-1; D is perhaps TRBD1 (5 bases). This CDR3 spans 13 amino acids. V lost 0 bases and J 5 bases, leaving 5 bases between the germline ends. From germline, CDR1 is MRHNA and CDR2 SNTAGT. CDR3 loop: CASSDSDNNEQFF. CDR3 DNA sequence: TGTGCCAGCAGTGACTCGGACAACAATGAGCAGTTCTTC.

V gene TRBV5-1 combines with J gene TRBJ2-2; TRBD2 matches 9 bases. The CDR3 totals 16 residues. Germline V CDR1 and CDR2: SGHRS, YFSETQ. V shed 4 bases and J 2 bases; nucleotides not matched to a gene: 6. The CDR3 here is CASSRGTSLNTGELFF. In nucleotides, the CDR3 is TGCGCCAGCAGCCGTGGGACTAGCCTAAACACCGGGGAGCTGTTTTTT.

The V and J genes are TRBV28 and TRBJ2-1; 9 bases are shared with TRBD2. Germline CDR1 and CDR2: MDHEN and SYDVKM. J gave up 5 bases and V 5 bases, and 7 bases lay outside the gene matches. CDR3 length equals 15 residues. The CDR3 loop is CASSPETSGHNEQFF. The CDR3 DNA is TGTGCCAGCAGTCCTGAGACTAGCGGACACAATGAGCAGTTCTTC.

The table lists this clone with a few counts. The chain uses TRBV25-1 and TRBJ1-5, with D perhaps matching TRBD1 (6 bases). The CDR3 totals 14 residues. The germline V gene encodes CDR1 MGHDK and CDR2 SYGVNS. With 4 bases removed from V and 10 bases from J, the gap between germline ends came to 17 bases. CDR3 region: CASSGVGAQAPQHF. The CDR3 bases are TGTGCCAGCAGTGGGGTGGGGGCCCAAGCACCCCAGCATTTT.

This rearrangement joins TRBV7-2 to TRBJ2-7; TRBD2 aligns across 16 bases. Germline loops: CDR1 SGHTA, CDR2 FQGNSA. V dropped 1 base and J dropped 6; count of bases not matched to a gene: 12. The CDR3 spans 19 residues. CDR3 loop: CASSLVGRGTSGREGEQYF. The CDR3 bases are TGTGCCAGCAGCTTAGTGGGGAGGGGGACTAGCGGGAGGGAGGGCGAGCAGTACTTC.

CDR3 in DNA: TGTGCCAGCAGCGAAGGGCCGGGACAGGCCACAGGGACCCAGTACTTC. It codes for CASSEGPGQATGTQYF. The V gene is TRBV5-5, the J gene TRBJ2-5; 8 bases are shared with TRBD1. Losses at the gene ends were 4 bases for V and 7 bases for J; bases not matched to a gene: 15. The germline gives CDR1 SGHKS, CDR2 YYEKEE (reference sequence). CDR3 size: 16 residues.

The V gene is TRBV27, the J gene TRBJ1-5, with no clear D. The V gene lost 4 bases and the J gene lost 4 bases, with 14 bases spanning the gap. In germline, CDR1 is MNHEY, CDR2 SMNVEV (reference sequence). This CDR3 is 15 amino acids long. The CDR3 reads CASSSPGGRNQPQHF. CDR3 bases: TGTGCCAGCAGTTCACCGGGAGGGAGGAATCAGCCCCAGCATTTT.